The 15 T cell receptor beta chains below all came from one sample that was sequenced in a study of T cells in Graves' hyperthyroidism and ophthalmopathy (dated by TCRdb to the late 2010s). Library method: multiplex PCR. These reads were obtained on an Illumina HiSeq 2000. TCR beta CDR3 regions were amplified from RNA transcripts. For the first round of RT-PCR on the TCR CDR3, the HTBI primer set was used together with the Qiagen OneStep RT-PCR kit. TCRdb ran its own pipeline on the public reads, namely fastp trimming at Q25 and MiXCR clone calling, and kept in-frame beta chains. CDR3 protein sequences are deduplicated, and each keeps its most common genes and DNA. This sample lists under 350,000 distinct CDR3 sequences; more than 15% were detected once. Over 45% of the sample lies in the top ten. The sample was blood. Source of these receptors: a woman aged 60-75 years with Graves' ophthalmopathy.

Turning to this clonotype: A read error is possible here, since a much larger clone lies one base away. The conserved final phenylalanine or tryptophan is absent from the CDR3, which likely points to a read error. The rearrangement links TRBV6-2 or TRBV6-3 to TRBJ2-7, with D possibly matching TRBD2 (7 bases). The germline V gene has CDR1 MNHEY and CDR2 SVGEGT. The CDR3 contains 15 residues. V gave up 5 bases and J gave up 0 bases, with 14 bases separating them. CDR3 sequence reads: CASSQEGGGSYEQYI. In nucleotides, the CDR3 is TGTGCCAGCAGTCAGGAGGGAGGGGGCTCCTACGAGCAGTACATC.

This clonotype has ten or more counts. V and J are TRBV11-2 and TRBJ1-2; D not certain. Trimming removed 3 bases from V and 7 bases from J, with 18 bases in between. Germline CDR1 is SGHAT and CDR2 is FQNNGV. The CDR3 runs to 15 residues. As DNA, the CDR3 is TGTGCCAGCAGCTTCTTAACTACAACCCTCCCTGGCTACACCTTC. Translating gives CASSFLTTTLPGYTF.

For this clonotype: A read error may be the cause here, since a much bigger clone is one base away. The chain links TRBV11-2 to TRBJ1-5, with D unclear. V was cut by 11 bases and J by 5 bases, with 19 bases left in between. Germline CDR1 SGHAT, CDR2 FQNNGV. The CDR3 covers 14 residues. This chain's CDR3 is CAGGSPGPHQPQHF. The DNA of the CDR3 is TGTGCCGGCGGGTCCCCGGGTCCCCATCAGCCCCAGCATTTT.

This clonotype appeared many times. This chain links TRBV28 with TRBJ2-5; D gene unclear. V lost 2 bases, J lost 7 bases, and 14 bases lay in between. There are 14 residues in the CDR3. CDR1 is MDHEN, CDR2 SYDVKM, per germline. CDR3 in DNA: TGTGCCAGCAGTTTAAGACCCAATTTGGGGACCCAGTACTTC. Protein sequence: CASSLRPNLGTQYF.

The genes are TRBV10-2 and TRBJ1-5; possibly TRBD1 for D (5 bases). There are 16 residues in the CDR3. CDR1 and CDR2 from the germline V gene are WSHSY and SAAADI. Trimming shortened V by 3 bases and J by 6 bases, and 18 bases separated the two germline ends. This CDR3 is CASSEWTARRGQPQHF. DNA for the CDR3: TGCGCCAGCAGTGAATGGACGGCAAGAAGGGGTCAGCCCCAGCATTTT.

This clonotype was observed at least ten times. This sequence joins TRBV10-2 and TRBJ1-2; D not certain. Germline V CDR1 and CDR2: WSHSY, SAAADI. Trimming took 0 bases from V and 8 from J, leaving 22 bases between them. The CDR3 has 17 amino acids. The CDR3 DNA reads TGCGCCAGCAGTGAGTCGTTTCCCGGCAGTGCCCCTCGAGGCTACACCTTC. Protein: CASSESFPGSAPRGYTF.

Only a few counts were recorded for this clonotype. This may come from a read error, since a much larger clone is one base off. Since the CDR3 does not end with the conserved phenylalanine or tryptophan, this likely comes from a read error. The chain employs TRBV28 and TRBJ2-7; D unclear. The germline gives CDR1 MDHEN, CDR2 SYDVKM. This CDR3 has 11 amino acids. Trimming took 6 bases from V and 6 from J, leaving 9 bases between them. The DNA of the CDR3 is TGTGCCAGCAGCATGGTAGGCGAGCAGTACCTC. It translates to CASSMVGEQYL.

This clonotype was detected many times. The chain has TRBV18 and TRBJ2-7, with a weak D call TRBD1 (6 bases). V lost 2 bases and J lost 4, with 12 bases in between. This CDR3 is built from 14 residues. Per germline, CDR1 KGHSH and CDR2 LQKENI. The CDR3 nucleotides read TGTGCCAGCTCACCAAATACAGGGTTATACGAGCAGTACTTC. It is translated as CASSPNTGLYEQYF. Full variable domain (remainder filled in from reference TRBV18 and TRBJ2-7): NAGVMQNPRHLVRRRGQEARLRCSPMKGHSHVYWYRQLPEEGLKFMVYLQKENIIDESGMPKERFSAEFPKEGPSILRIQQVVRGDSAAYFCASSPNTGLYEQYFGPGTRLTVT.

This clonotype was recorded many times. The chain is built from TRBV6-1 and TRBJ2-3, with TRBD2 identical over 7 bases. The CDR3 runs to 14 residues. Germline values: CDR1 MNHNS, CDR2 SASEGT. With 6 bases clipped from V and 0 bases from J, the junction kept 3 bases outside the gene matches. CDR3 DNA: TGTGCCAGCAGGAGCGGGACCAGCACAGATACGCAGTATTTT. It specifies CASRSGTSTDTQYF.

V usage is TRBV27 and J usage is TRBJ2-2; D is undetermined. The CDR3 covers 13 residues. Germline-derived CDR1 and CDR2 are MNHEY and SMNVEV (reference sequence). The V end lost 4 bases, the J end lost 4 bases, and 7 bases lay between the germline ends. The CDR3 is CASSYRFTGELFF. The CDR3, as DNA: TGTGCCAGCAGTTACCGCTTCACCGGGGAGCTGTTTTTT.

This clonotype was observed once. The V gene is TRBV7-2, the J gene TRBJ1-2, with TRBD1 identical over 8 bases. V was clipped by 7 bases and J by 8 bases; unmatched bases: 12. Looked up from germline, CDR1 is SGHTA and CDR2 is FQGNSA. The CDR3 is made up of 14 amino acids. The CDR3 loop reads CASTTGQGAGGYTF. CDR3 bases: TGTGCCAGCACCACTGGGCAGGGGGCAGGCGGCTACACCTTC. The variable domain in full, completed from reference TRBV7-2 and TRBJ1-2, reads GAGVSQSPSNKVTEKGKDVELRCDPISGHTALYWYRQSLGQGLEFLIYFQGNSAPDKSGLPSDRFSAERTGGSVSTLTIQRTQQEDSAVYLCASTTGQGAGGYTFGSGTRLTVV.

This clonotype was found a few times. The rearrangement links TRBV7-8 to TRBJ2-5; possible D gene TRBD2, 5 bases. V shed 3 bases and J shed 1 base, with 9 bases lying between them. CDR3 length equals 14 residues. The germline CDR1 and CDR2 sequences are SGHVS and FQNEAQ. The CDR3 loop is CASSFGSLQETQYF. The CDR3 DNA reads TGTGCCAGCAGCTTTGGGAGTCTCCAAGAGACCCAGTACTTC.

This clonotype appeared many times. The junction departs from the called germline gene at one end, perhaps through a read error. J is TRBJ2-1 and V is TRBV20-1, with unresolved D. The CDR3 spans 15 residues. Per germline, CDR1 DFQATT and CDR2 SNEGSKA (reference sequence). The CDR3 DNA sequence: TGCAGTGCTAGAGCCTTCCGCGAGTCCTCCAATGAGCAGTTCTTC. It yields the protein CSARAFRESSNEQFF.

This clonotype has a count of ten or more. J is TRBJ2-1 and V is TRBV5-1; 10 bases agree with TRBD2. CDR3 length: 18 residues. Per the germline V gene, CDR1 is SGHRS and CDR2 is YFSETQ. V was pared by 4 bases and J by 1 base, with 11 bases of the junction left unmatched. The CDR3 DNA sequence: TGCGCCAGCAGCCCCGGGGCTAGCGGGAGTAGGTCCTACAATGAGCAGTTCTTC. Translation gives CASSPGASGSRSYNEQFF. Filled out from reference TRBV5-1 and TRBJ2-1, the complete variable domain reads KAGVTQTPRYLIKTRGQQVTLSCSPISGHRSVSWYQQTPGQGLQFLFEYFSETQRNKGNFPGRFSGRQFSNSRSEMNVSTLELGDSALYLCASSPGASGSRSYNEQFFGPGTRLTVL.

V and J are TRBV4-3 and TRBJ1-4; D is unclear. Trimming removed 0 bases from V and 10 bases from J, with 6 bases in between. The germline gives CDR1 LGHNA, CDR2 YSLEER. The length of the CDR3 is 12 residues. The CDR3 coding sequence is TGCGCCAGCAGCCAAGATAAGTTAAAACTGTTTTTT. Encoded protein: CASSQDKLKLFF.